This is a list of T cell receptor beta chains from one sample in a study of T cell responses to AZD1222 COVID-19 vaccine. The assay was immunoSEQ multiplex PCR, and TCRdb's table has in-frame clones only and misses some. The sample carries about 150,000 clones, 75% to 90% recorded once. This material consisted of peripheral blood, taken after recovery from COVID-19. Receptor source: an adult who had recovered from COVID-19. Each CDR3 is given with its conserved first and last residue. D genes are given only for firm matches. Expanded clones are given a class, and other clones once, few, many or no size at all.

>TRBV5-1|TRBJ2-1|-|TRBD2
CASSYSGGYNEQFF
TGCGCCAGCAGCTATAGCGGGGGGTACAATGAGCAGTTCTTC
>TRBV5-1|TRBJ2-7|-|TRBD1
CASSPRTGGFGEQYF
TGCGCCAGCAGCCCGAGGACAGGGGGCTTTGGAGAGCAGTACTTC
>TRBV5-5|TRBJ2-7|-|-
CASSSPGAGRFNEQYF
TGTGCCAGCAGCTCCCCCGGGGCGGGAAGGTTTAACGAGCAGTACTTC
>TRBV11-2|TRBJ1-2|-|-
CASSTLWGPNYGYTF
TGTGCCAGCTCAACGTTATGGGGGCCCAACTATGGCTACACCTTC
>TRBV10-1|TRBJ2-7|-|-
CASSGDLYEQYF
TGCGCCAGCAGTGGGGACCTCTACGAGCAGTACTTC
>TRBV19|TRBJ1-4|-|-
CASSIHGNEKLFF
TGTGCCAGTAGTATTCACGGGAATGAAAAACTGTTTTTT
>TRBV12-5|TRBJ1-6|-|-
CASGLVPETLHF
TGTGCTAGTGGTTTGGTACCCGAAACCCTCCACTTT
>TRBV7-9|TRBJ2-7|-|-
CASGRASYEQYF
TGTGCCAGCGGCAGGGCCTCCTACGAGCAGTACTTC
>TRBV14|TRBJ2-7|-|TRBD2
CASSRTSGSAYEQYF
TGTGCCAGCAGCCGAACTAGCGGGAGTGCCTACGAGCAGTACTTC
>TRBV4-1|TRBJ2-1|-|TRBD2
CASSQDPSGGGWTDEQFF
TGCGCCAGCAGCCAAGACCCTAGCGGGGGGGGATGGACCGATGAGCAGTTCTTC
>TRBV28|TRBJ1-4|-|-
CASSFLAATNEKLFF
TGTGCCAGCAGTTTCCTGGCTGCAACTAATGAAAAACTGTTTTTT
>TRBV21-1|TRBJ2-7|once|-
CAPLGYGQYF
TGTGCCCCCCTCGGGTACGGGCAGTACTTC
>TRBV19|TRBJ1-2|-|-
CASTGDIFYGYTF
TGTGCCAGTACTGGGGACATATTCTATGGCTACACCTTC
>TRBV5-4|TRBJ1-2|-|-
CASTSLGTGGYTF
TGTGCCAGCACCTCGTTGGGGACCGGTGGCTACACCTTC
>TRBV3-1/TRBV3-2|TRBJ2-3|-|-
CASSLGRGTTSTDTQYF
TGTGCCAGCAGCCTTGGAAGGGGGACAACTAGCACAGATACGCAGTATTTT
>TRBV11-2|TRBJ1-2|-|-
CASSLEAGTNYGYTF
TGTGCCAGCAGCTTAGAAGCAGGTACAAACTATGGCTACACCTTC
>TRBV2|TRBJ2-3|-|-
CASRGEPDTQYF
TGTGCCAGCAGAGGTGAGCCCGATACGCAGTATTTT
>TRBV5-1|TRBJ1-1|-|TRBD1
CASSAGDRVNTEAFF
TGCGCCAGCAGCGCGGGTGACAGGGTGAACACTGAAGCTTTCTTT
>TRBV3-1/TRBV3-2|TRBJ2-7|-|-
CASSQPGQHTEQYF
TGTGCCAGCAGCCAACCTGGACAGCACACGGAGCAGTACTTC
>TRBV28|TRBJ2-1|-|TRBD1
CASSSGQGRQQFF
TGTGCCAGCAGTTCGGGACAGGGCAGACAGCAGTTCTTC